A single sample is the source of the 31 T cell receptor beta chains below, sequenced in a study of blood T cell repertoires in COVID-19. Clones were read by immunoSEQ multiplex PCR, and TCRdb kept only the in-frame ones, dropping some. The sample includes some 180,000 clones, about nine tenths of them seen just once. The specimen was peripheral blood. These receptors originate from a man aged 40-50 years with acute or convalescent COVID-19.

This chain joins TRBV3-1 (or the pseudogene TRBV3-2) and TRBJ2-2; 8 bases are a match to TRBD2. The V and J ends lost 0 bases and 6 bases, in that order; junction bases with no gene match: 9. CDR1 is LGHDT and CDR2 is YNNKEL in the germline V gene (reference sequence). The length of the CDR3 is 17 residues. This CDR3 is CASSQDNRLGGAGELFF. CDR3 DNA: TGTGCCAGCAGCCAAGATAATAGGCTCGGGGGGGCCGGGGAGCTGTTTTTT.

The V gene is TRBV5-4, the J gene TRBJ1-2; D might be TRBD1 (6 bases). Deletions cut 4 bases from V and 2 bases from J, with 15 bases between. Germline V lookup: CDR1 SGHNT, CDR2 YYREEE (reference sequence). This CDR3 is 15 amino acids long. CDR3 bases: TGTGCCAGCAGCGCCCGGACAGAATCAAACTATGGCTACACCTTC. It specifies CASSARTESNYGYTF.

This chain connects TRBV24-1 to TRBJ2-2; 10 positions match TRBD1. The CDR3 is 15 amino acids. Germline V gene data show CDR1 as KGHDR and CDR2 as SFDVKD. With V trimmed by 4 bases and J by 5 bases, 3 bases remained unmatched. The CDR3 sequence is CATSESGQGTGELFF. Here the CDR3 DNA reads TGTGCCACCAGTGAATCGGGACAGGGGACCGGGGAGCTGTTTTTT.

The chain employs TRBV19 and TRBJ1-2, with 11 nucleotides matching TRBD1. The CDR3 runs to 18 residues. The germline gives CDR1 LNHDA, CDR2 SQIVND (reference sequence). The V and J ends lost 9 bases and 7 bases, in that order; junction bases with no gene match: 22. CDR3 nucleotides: TGTGCCAGCGTTACGAATTACCGGGACAGGGGGAATCGGGGTGGCTACACCTTC. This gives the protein CASVTNYRDRGNRGGYTF.

The CDR3 DNA reads as TGTGCCAGCAGATACGACACAGGGGCTGGAATCTACGAGCAGTACTTC. It translates to CASRYDTGAGIYEQYF. The V and J genes are TRBV6-6 and TRBJ2-7; 7 bases align to TRBD1. Trimming removed 6 bases from V and 3 bases from J; junction bases left unmatched: 14. This CDR3 contains 16 residues. Germline V gives CDR1 MNHNY, CDR2 SVGAGI (reference sequence).

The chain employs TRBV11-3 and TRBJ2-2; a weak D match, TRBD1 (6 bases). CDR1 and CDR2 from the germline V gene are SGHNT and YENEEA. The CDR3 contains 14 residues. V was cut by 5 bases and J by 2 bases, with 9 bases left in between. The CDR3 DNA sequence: TGTGCCAGCAGCCGACAGGATAACACCGGGGAGCTGTTTTTT. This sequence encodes CASSRQDNTGELFF.

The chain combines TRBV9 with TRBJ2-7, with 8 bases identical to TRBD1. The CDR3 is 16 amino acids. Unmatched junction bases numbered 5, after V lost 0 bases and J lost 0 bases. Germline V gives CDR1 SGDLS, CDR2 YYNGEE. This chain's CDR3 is CASSVEGQVDSYEQYF. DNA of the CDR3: TGTGCCAGCAGCGTAGAGGGACAGGTGGACTCCTACGAGCAGTACTTC.

As DNA, the CDR3 is TGTGCCAGCAGTTACGTGATTAGGGGTTACAATGAGCAGTTCTTC. Translated, it gives CASSYVIRGYNEQFF. The rearrangement links TRBV6-2 or TRBV6-3 to TRBJ2-1, with D tentatively TRBD1 (5 bases). The V and J ends lost 2 bases and 4 bases respectively, with 12 bases between them. The CDR3 length is 15 residues. The germline V gene encodes CDR1 MNHEY and CDR2 SVGEGT.

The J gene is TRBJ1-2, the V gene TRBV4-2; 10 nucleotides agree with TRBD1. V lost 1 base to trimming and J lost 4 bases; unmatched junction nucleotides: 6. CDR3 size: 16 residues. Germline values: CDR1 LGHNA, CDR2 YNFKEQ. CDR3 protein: CASSQGGTGEAYGYTF. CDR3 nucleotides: TGTGCCAGCAGCCAAGGAGGGACAGGGGAGGCCTATGGCTACACCTTC.

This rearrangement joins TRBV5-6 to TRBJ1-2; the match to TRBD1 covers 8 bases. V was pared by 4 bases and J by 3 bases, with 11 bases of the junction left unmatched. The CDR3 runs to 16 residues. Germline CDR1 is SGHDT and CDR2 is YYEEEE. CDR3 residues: CASSITLTGVDYGYTF. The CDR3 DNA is TGTGCCAGCAGCATCACGTTGACAGGGGTAGACTATGGCTACACCTTC.

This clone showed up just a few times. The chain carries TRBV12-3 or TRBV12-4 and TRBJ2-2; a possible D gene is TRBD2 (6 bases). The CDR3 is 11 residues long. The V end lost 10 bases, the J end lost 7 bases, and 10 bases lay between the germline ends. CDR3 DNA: TGTGCCACCTGGGGGGTCGGGGAGCTGTTTTTT. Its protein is CATWGVGELFF.

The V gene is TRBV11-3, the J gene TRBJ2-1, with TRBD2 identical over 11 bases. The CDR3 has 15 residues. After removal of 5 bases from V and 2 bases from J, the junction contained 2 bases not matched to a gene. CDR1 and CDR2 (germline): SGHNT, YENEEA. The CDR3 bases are TGTGCCAGCAGCCGTAGCGGGGGGGCCTACAATGAGCAGTTCTTC. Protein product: CASSRSGGAYNEQFF.

CDR3 loop: CASSPGSVDTIYF. The CDR3 DNA reads TGTGCCAGCAGTCCGGGGTCAGTAGACACCATATATTTT. The chain joins TRBV28 to TRBJ1-3, with D unclear. Trimming pared 5 bases from V and 8 bases from J, leaving 13 bases between. Germline CDR1 reads MDHEN; CDR2 reads SYDVKM. The CDR3 loop spans 13 amino acids. Using reference TRBV28 and TRBJ1-3 for the parts outside the CDR3, the full variable domain is DVKVTQSSRYLVKRTGEKVFLECVQDMDHENMFWYRQDPGLGLRLIYFSYDVKMKEKGDIPEGYSVSREKKERFSLILESASTNQTSMYLCASSPGSVDTIYFGEGSWLTVV.

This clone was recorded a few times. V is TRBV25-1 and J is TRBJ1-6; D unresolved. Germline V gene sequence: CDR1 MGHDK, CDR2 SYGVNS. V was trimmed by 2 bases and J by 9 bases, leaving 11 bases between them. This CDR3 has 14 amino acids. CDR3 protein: CASSERVRFSPLHF. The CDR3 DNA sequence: TGTGCCAGCAGTGAACGGGTACGGTTTTCACCCCTCCACTTT.

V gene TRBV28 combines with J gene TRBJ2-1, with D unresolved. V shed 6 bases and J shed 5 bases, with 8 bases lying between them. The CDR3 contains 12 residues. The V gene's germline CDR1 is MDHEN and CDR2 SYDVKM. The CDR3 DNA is TGTGCCAGCAGGACAAGACACAATGAGCAGTTCTTC. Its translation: CASRTRHNEQFF. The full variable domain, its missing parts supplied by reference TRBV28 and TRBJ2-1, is DVKVTQSSRYLVKRTGEKVFLECVQDMDHENMFWYRQDPGLGLRLIYFSYDVKMKEKGDIPEGYSVSREKKERFSLILESASTNQTSMYLCASRTRHNEQFFGPGTRLTVL.

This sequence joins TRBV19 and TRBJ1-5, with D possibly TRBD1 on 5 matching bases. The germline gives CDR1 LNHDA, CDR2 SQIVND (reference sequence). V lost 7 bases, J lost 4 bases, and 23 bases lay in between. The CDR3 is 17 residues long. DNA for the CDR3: TGTGCCAGTATGCCCATTAGTCCGACGACAGCAAATCAGCCCCAGCATTTT. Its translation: CASMPISPTTANQPQHF.

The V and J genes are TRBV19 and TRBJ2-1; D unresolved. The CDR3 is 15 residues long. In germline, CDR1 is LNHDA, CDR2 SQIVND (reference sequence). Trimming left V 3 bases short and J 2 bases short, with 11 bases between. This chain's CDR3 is CASSIGSSPYNEQFF. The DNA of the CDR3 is TGTGCCAGTAGTATTGGTAGCAGCCCCTACAATGAGCAGTTCTTC.

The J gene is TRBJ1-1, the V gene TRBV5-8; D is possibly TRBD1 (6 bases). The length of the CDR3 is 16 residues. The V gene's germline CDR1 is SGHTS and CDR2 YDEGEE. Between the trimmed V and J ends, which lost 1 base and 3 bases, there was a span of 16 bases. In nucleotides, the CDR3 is TGTGCCAGCAGCTTGAGGAACAGGGCGGTTGACACTGAAGCTTTCTTT. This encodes CASSLRNRAVDTEAFF.

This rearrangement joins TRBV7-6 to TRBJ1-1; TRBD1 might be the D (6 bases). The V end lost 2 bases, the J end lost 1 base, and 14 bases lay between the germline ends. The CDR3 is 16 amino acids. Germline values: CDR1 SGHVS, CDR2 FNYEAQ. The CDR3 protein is CASSLTYRAKNTEAFF. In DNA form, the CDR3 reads TGTGCCAGCAGCTTAACCTACAGGGCCAAGAACACTGAAGCTTTCTTT.

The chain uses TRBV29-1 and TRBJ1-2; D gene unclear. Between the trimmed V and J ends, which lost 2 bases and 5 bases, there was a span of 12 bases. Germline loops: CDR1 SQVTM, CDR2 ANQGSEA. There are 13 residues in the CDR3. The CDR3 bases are TGCAGCGTTGAACCCGTCGCAGGTTATGGCTACACCTTC. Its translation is CSVEPVAGYGYTF.

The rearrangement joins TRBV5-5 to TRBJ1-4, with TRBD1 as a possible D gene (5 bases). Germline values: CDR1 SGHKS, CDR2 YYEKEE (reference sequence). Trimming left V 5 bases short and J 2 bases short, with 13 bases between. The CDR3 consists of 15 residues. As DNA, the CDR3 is TGTGCCAGCAGGTACCTCGGGACTACTAATGAAAAACTGTTTTTT. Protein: CASRYLGTTNEKLFF.

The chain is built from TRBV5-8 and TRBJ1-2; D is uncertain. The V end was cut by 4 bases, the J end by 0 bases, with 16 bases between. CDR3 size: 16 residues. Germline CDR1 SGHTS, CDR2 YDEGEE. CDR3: CASSPRRSASNYGYTF. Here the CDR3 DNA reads TGTGCCAGCAGCCCTCGGAGGAGCGCATCTAACTATGGCTACACCTTC.

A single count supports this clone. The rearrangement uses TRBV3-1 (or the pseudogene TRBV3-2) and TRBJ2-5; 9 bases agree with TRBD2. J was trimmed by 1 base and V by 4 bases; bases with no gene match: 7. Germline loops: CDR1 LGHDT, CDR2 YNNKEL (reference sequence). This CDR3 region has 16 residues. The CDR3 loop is CASSPIGGGVQETQYF. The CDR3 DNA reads TGTGCCAGCAGCCCCATCGGCGGGGGGGTCCAAGAGACCCAGTACTTC.

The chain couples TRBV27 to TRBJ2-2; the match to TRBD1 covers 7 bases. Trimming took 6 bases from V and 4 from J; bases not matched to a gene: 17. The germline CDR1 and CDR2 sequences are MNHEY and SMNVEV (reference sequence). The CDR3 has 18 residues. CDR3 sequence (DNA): TGTGCCAGCAGCCGACAGACAGGGCTCGGCTCCATCACCGGGGAGCTGTTTTTT. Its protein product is CASSRQTGLGSITGELFF.

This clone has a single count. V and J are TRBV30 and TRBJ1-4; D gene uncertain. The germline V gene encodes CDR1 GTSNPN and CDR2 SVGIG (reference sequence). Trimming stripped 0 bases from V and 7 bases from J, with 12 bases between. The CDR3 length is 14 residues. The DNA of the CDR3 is TGTGCCTGGAGTGTCGGGAGGTACGCTGAAAAACTGTTTTTT. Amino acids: CAWSVGRYAEKLFF.

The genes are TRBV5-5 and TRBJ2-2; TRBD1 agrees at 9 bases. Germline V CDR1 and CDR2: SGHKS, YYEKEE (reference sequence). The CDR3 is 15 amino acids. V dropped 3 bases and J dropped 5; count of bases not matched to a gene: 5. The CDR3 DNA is TGTGCCAGCAGCTCGCGGACAGGGGAGACCGGGGAGCTGTTTTTT. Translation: CASSSRTGETGELFF.

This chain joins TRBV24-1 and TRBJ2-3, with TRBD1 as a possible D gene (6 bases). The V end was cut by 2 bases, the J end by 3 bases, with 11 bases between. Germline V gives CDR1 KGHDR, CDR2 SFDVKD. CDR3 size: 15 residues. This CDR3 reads CATSDSGRGTDTQYF. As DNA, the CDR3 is TGTGCCACCAGTGATTCTGGCAGGGGAACAGATACGCAGTATTTT.

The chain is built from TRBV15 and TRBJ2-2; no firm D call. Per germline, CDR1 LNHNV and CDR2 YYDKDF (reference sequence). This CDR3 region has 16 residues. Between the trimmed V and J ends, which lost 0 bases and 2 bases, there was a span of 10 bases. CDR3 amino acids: CATSREQNPNTGELFF. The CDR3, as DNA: TGTGCCACCAGCAGAGAACAGAACCCAAACACCGGGGAGCTGTTTTTT.

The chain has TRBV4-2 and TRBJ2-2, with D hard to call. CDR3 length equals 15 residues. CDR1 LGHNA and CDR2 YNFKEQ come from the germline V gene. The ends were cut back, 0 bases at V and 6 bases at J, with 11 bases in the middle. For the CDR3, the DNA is TGTGCCAGCAGCCAAGAATCCTGGAGTGCCGGGGAGCTGTTTTTT. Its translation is CASSQESWSAGELFF.

CDR3: CAIMGGTGANEQYF. As DNA, the CDR3 is TGTGCCATCATGGGTGGGACAGGGGCTAACGAGCAGTACTTC. The chain couples TRBV10-3 to TRBJ2-7; the match to TRBD1 covers 10 bases. Per germline, CDR1 ENHRY and CDR2 SYGVKD. This CDR3 comprises 14 residues. Germline trimming cut 7 bases from V and 5 bases from J; bases unmatched to any gene: 8.

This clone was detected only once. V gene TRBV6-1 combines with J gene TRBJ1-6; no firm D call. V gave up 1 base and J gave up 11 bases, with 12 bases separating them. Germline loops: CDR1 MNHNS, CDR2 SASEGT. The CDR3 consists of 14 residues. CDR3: CASSEDQAPTPLHF. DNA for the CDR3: TGTGCCAGCAGTGAAGACCAGGCCCCCACACCCCTCCACTTT.